The text below deals with one TCR beta chain. Its antigen remains unknown. The J segment lost 7 bases and the V segment lost 5 bases, leaving 9 bases of the junction unmatched. The CDR3 has 15 residues. The germline CDR1 and CDR2 sequences are MDHEN and SYDVKM. TCRdb recomputed calls from the reads with MiXCR, one row per CDR3 protein. The profile shows around 490,000 distinct CDR3 sequences, about 25% of them singletons. The sample is drawn from a study of T cell repertoires in cytomegalovirus infection. Study results and caveats: The study identified carriers of CMV plus the relevant HLA from cumulative public TCR beta family frequency. CMV-specific HLA-C-restricted TCR beta clonotypes dominated the ex vivo response.

This receptor was taken from a human donor in good health (CMV status not recorded). Some clones in this sample may be carry-over from other donors' samples. The rearrangement uses TRBV28 and TRBJ1-2; 11 bases are a match to TRBD1. Material for sequencing was PBMCs. CDR3 loop: CASSPEGQGVTGYTF. CDR3 sequence (DNA): TGTGCCAGCAGTCCCGAGGGACAGGGGGTTACTGGCTACACCTTC.